This T cell receptor (beta chain) was recorded in a study of T cells in Graves' hyperthyroidism and ophthalmopathy. Study conclusions and caveats: It was a median approximately 6.9 months before onset that the model predicted ophthalmopathy. Blood also held most thyroid clonotypes expanded beyond 0.001.

Amplified regions were TCR beta CDR3 sequences from RNA transcripts. The HTBI set primed first-round TCR CDR3 RT-PCR. Via MiXCR, TCRdb re-called the multiplex PCR reads, giving one row per CDR3 protein. Of roughly 650,000 distinct CDR3 sequences in the sample, 16% were seen once. This clonotype was counted ten times or more. The antigen is undetermined. The diagnoses drew upon clinical symptoms, serum thyroxine and TRAb, thyroid ultrasound and orbital computed tomography. Deletions cut 5 bases from V and 7 bases from J, with 15 bases between. Looked up from germline, CDR1 is LGHDT and CDR2 is YNNKEL (reference sequence). The CDR3 loop spans 14 amino acids.

The sample comprised blood. The chain is built from TRBV3-1 and TRBJ2-1; possible D gene TRBD2, 6 bases. The source of this sequence is a woman between 35 and 50 years old with Graves' ophthalmopathy. The CDR3 sequence is CASSAGGAGNEQFF. Here the CDR3 DNA reads TGTGCCAGCAGCGCAGGCGGGGCCGGGAATGAGCAGTTCTTC.